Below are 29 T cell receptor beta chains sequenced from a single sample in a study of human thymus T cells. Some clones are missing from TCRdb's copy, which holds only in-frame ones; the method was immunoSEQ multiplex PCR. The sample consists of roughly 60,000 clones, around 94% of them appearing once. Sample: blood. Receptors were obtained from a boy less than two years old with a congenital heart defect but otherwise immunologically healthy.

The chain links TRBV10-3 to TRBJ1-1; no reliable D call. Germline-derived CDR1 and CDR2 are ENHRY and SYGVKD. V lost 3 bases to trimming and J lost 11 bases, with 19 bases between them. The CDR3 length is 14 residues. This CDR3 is CAISDPDVSLWAFF. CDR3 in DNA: TGTGCCATCAGTGACCCGGACGTAAGCCTATGGGCTTTCTTT.

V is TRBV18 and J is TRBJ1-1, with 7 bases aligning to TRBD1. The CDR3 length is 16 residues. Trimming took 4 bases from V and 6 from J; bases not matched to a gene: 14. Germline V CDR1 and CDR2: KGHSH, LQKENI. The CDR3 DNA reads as TGTGCCAGCTCACGCTCCTCGACAGGGTTTGACGCTGAAGCTTTCTTT. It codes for CASSRSSTGFDAEAFF. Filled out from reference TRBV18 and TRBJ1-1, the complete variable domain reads NAGVMQNPRHLVRRRGQEARLRCSPMKGHSHVYWYRQLPEEGLKFMVYLQKENIIDESGMPKERFSAEFPKEGPSILRIQQVVRGDSAAYFCASSRSSTGFDAEAFFGQGTRLTVV.

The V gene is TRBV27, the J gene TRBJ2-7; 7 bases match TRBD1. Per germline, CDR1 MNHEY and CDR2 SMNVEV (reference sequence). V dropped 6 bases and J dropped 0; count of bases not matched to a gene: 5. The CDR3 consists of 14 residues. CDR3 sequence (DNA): TGTGCCAGCAGCGTACAGGGGTACTCCTACGAGCAGTACTTC. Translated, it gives CASSVQGYSYEQYF.

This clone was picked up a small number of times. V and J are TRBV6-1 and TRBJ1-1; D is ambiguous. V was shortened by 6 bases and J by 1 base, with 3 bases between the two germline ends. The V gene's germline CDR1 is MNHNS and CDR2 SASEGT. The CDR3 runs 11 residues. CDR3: CASRGNTEAFF. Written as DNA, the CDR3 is TGTGCCAGCAGGGGGAACACTGAAGCTTTCTTT.

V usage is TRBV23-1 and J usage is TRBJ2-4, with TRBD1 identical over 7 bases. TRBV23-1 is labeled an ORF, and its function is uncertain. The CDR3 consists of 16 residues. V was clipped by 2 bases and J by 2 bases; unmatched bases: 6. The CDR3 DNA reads TGCGCCAGCAGTCAAACGGACAGGCCACCCAAAAACATTCAGTACTTC. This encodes CASSQTDRPPKNIQYF.

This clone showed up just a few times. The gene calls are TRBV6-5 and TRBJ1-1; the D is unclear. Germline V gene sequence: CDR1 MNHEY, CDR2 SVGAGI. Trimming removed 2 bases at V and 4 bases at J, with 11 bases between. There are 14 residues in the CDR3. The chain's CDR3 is CASSYVEAGTEAFF. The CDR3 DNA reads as TGTGCCAGCAGTTACGTCGAGGCTGGCACTGAAGCTTTCTTT.

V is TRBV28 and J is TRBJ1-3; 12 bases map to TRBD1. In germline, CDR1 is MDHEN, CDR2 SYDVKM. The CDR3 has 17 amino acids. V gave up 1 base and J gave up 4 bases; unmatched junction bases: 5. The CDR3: CASSLLGTGGAGNTIYF. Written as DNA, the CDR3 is TGTGCCAGCAGTTTATTGGGGACAGGGGGCGCAGGAAACACCATATATTTT.

The CDR3: CASSFGAGWPYEQYF. The CDR3 DNA is TGTGCCAGCAGTTTCGGGGCGGGGTGGCCCTACGAGCAGTACTTC. V gene TRBV27 combines with J gene TRBJ2-7; D is perhaps TRBD2 (6 bases). There are 15 residues in the CDR3. Germline V lookup: CDR1 MNHEY, CDR2 SMNVEV (reference sequence). V was pared by 3 bases and J by 2 bases, with 14 bases between.

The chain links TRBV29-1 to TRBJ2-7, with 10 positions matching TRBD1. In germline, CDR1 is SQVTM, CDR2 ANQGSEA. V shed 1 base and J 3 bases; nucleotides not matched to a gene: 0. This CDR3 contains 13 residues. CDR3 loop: CSVEGTGGYEQYF. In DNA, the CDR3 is TGCAGCGTTGAAGGGACAGGGGGCTACGAGCAGTACTTC.

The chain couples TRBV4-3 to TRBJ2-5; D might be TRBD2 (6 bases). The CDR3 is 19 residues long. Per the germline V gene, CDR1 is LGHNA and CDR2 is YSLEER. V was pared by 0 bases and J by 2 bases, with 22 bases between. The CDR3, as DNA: TGCGCCAGCAGCCAAGAAGATGGCGGGACTGTTGGGAATCAAGAGACCCAGTACTTC. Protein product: CASSQEDGGTVGNQETQYF.

CDR3 protein: CASSPGRSLEYF. The DNA of the CDR3 is TGTGCCAGCAGCCCGGGGAGGTCCTTGGAGTATTTT. The chain couples TRBV5-4 to TRBJ2-3, with D tentatively TRBD2 (6 bases). The V end was cut by 4 bases, the J end by 13 bases, with 16 bases between. Germline loops: CDR1 SGHNT, CDR2 YYREEE (reference sequence). The CDR3 is made up of 12 amino acids.

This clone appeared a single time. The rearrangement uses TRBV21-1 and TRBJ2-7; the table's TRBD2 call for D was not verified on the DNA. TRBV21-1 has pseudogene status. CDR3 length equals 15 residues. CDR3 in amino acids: CASSKDGTSSHEQYF. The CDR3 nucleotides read TGTGCCAGCAGCAAAGATGGGACTAGCAGCCACGAGCAGTACTTC.

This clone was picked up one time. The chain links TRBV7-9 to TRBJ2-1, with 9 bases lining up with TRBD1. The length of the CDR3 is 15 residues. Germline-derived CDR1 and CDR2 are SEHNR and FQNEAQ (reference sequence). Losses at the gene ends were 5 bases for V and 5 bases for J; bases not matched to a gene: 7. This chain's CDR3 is CASSATGGKNNEQFF. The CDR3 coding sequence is TGTGCCAGCAGCGCTACAGGGGGCAAGAACAATGAGCAGTTCTTC.

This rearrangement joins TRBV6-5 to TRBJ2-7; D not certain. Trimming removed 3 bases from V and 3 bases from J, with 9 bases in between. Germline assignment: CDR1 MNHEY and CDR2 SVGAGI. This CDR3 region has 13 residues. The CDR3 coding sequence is TGTGCCAGCAGTTATGCCCCTAGCTACGAGCAGTACTTC. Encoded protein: CASSYAPSYEQYF.

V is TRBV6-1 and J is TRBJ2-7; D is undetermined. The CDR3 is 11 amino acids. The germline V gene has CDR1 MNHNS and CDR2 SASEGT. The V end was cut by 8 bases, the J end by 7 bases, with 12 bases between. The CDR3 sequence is CASGFVPEQYF. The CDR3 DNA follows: TGTGCCAGCGGTTTTGTTCCGGAGCAGTACTTC.

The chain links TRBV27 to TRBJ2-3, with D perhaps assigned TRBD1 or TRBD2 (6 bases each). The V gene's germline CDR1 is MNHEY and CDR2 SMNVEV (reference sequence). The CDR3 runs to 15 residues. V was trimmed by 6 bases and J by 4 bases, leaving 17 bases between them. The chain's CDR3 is CASRARGLSSDTQYF. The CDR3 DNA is TGTGCCAGCAGGGCCCGGGGGCTTAGTTCAGATACGCAGTATTTT.

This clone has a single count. In DNA form, the CDR3 reads TGTGCCAGCAGCTTACGGGCTTCCTACAATGAGCAGTTCTTC. Encoded protein: CASSLRASYNEQFF. The J gene is TRBJ2-1, the V gene TRBV7-9; no clear D gene. The length of the CDR3 is 14 residues. The germline CDR1 and CDR2 sequences are SEHNR and FQNEAQ (reference sequence). Trimming cost V 2 bases and J 1 base, with 6 bases left between them. Using reference TRBV7-9 and TRBJ2-1 for the parts outside the CDR3, the full variable domain is DTGVSQNPRHKITKRGQNVTFRCDPISEHNRLYWYRQTLGQGPEFLTYFQNEAQLEKSRLLSDRFSAERPKGSFSTLEIQRTEQGDSAMYLCASSLRASYNEQFFGPGTRLTVL.

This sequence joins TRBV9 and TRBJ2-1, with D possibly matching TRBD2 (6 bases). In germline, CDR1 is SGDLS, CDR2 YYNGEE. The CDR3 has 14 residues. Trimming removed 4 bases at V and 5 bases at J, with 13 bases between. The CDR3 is CASSSGLSHNEQFF. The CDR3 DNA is TGTGCCAGCAGCTCGGGACTGAGTCACAATGAGCAGTTCTTC.

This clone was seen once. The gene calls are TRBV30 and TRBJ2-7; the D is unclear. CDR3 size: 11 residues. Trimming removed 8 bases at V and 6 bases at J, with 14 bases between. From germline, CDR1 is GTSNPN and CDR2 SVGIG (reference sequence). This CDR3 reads CAASFHGEQYF. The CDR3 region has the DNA TGTGCCGCCTCCTTTCACGGCGAGCAGTACTTC. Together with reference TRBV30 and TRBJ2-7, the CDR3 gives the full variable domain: SQTIHQWPATLVQPVGSPLSLECTVEGTSNPNLYWYRQAAGRGLQLLFYSVGIGQISSEVPQNLSASRPQDRQFILSSKKLLLSDSGFYLCAASFHGEQYFGPGTRLTVT.

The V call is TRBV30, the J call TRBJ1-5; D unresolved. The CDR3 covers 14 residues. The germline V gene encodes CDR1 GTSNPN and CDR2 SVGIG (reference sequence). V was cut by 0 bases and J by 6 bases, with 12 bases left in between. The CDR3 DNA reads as TGTGCCTGGAGTGTAATGGGAAGAGGTCAGCCCCAGCATTTT. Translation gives CAWSVMGRGQPQHF.

The CDR3 DNA sequence: TGTGCCAGCAGCTTCTCCGGTAGCGGGAGGGGGTACGAGCAGTACTTC. It specifies CASSFSGSGRGYEQYF. The rearrangement links TRBV7-9 to TRBJ2-7; 11 bases fit TRBD2. J lost 4 bases, V lost 3 bases, and 8 bases had no gene match. CDR3 length equals 16 residues. Per germline, CDR1 SEHNR and CDR2 FQNEAQ (reference sequence).

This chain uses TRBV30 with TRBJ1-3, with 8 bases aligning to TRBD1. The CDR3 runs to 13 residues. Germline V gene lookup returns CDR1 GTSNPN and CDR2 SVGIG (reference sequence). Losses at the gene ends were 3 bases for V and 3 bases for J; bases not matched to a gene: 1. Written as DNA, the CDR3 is TGTGCCTGGAGAACAGGGGGTGGAAACACCATATATTTT. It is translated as CAWRTGGGNTIYF.

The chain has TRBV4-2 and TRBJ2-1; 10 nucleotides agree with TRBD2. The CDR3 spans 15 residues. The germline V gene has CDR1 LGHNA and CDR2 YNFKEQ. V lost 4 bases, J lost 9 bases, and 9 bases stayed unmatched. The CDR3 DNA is TGTGCCAGCAGCCCGGGAGCGGGGGGGGATTTTGAGCAGTTCTTC. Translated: CASSPGAGGDFEQFF.

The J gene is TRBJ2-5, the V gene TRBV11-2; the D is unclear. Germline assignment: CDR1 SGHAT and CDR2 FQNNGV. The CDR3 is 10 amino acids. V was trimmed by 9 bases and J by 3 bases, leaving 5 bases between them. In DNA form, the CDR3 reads TGTGCCAGGACCAAAGAGACCCAGTACTTC. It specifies CARTKETQYF.

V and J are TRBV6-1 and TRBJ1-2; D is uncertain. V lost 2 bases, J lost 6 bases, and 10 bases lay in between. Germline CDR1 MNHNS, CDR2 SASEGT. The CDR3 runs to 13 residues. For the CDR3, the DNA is TGTGCCAGCAGTGAAATCCAGATGGATGGCTACACCTTC. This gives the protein CASSEIQMDGYTF.

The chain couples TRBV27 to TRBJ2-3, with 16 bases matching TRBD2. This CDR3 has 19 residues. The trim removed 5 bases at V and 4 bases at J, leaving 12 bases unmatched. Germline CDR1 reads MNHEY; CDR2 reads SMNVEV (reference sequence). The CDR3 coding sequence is TGTGCCAGCAGTCCGGGACTAGCGGGAGGGCCCCCTAGGGCAGATACGCAGTATTTT. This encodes CASSPGLAGGPPRADTQYF.

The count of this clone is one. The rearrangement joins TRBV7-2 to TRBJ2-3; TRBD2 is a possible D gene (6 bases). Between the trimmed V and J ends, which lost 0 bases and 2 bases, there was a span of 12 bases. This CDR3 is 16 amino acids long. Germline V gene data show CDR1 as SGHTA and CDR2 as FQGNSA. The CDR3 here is CASSLASGLSTDTQYF. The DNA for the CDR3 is TGTGCCAGCAGCTTAGCGTCAGGACTATCCACAGATACGCAGTATTTT.

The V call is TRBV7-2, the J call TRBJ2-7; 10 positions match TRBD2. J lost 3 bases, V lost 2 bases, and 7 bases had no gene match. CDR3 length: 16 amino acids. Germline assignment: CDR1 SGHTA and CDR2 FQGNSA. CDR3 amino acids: CASSLTLAGVGYEQYF. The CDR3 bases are TGTGCCAGCAGCTTAACCCTAGCGGGGGTAGGCTACGAGCAGTACTTC.

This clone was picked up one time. The CDR3 coding sequence is TGTGCCAGCAGCCACTACGTGATTGAGCGGGTGGGAGAGACCCAGTACTTC. It codes for CASSHYVIERVGETQYF. V gene TRBV14 combines with J gene TRBJ2-5, with a weak D call TRBD2 (6 bases). With 3 bases removed from V and 4 bases from J, the gap between germline ends came to 21 bases. This CDR3 spans 17 amino acids. The germline CDR1 and CDR2 sequences are SGHDN and FVKESK.